Below are 18 T cell receptor beta chains sequenced from a single sample in a study of blood T cells in healthy people across ages. PCR was performed a second time for 7 to 11 cycles using a sample-barcoded 5' primer and a J-beta primer mix. TCRdb ran MiXCR on the 5' RACE reads and lists one entry per CDR3 protein. This sample has some 780,000 distinct CDR3 sequences; about 61% occur once, and the top ten carry about a quarter. Sequenced input: blood. These receptors all stem from a man aged 35-49 years in good health.

The chain couples TRBV13 to TRBJ2-7; 12 bases line up with TRBD2. This CDR3 spans 17 amino acids. V lost 2 bases, J lost 2 bases, and 7 bases stayed unmatched. The germline V gene encodes CDR1 PRHDT and CDR2 FYEKMQ (reference sequence). This chain's CDR3 is CASSLRTSGTPPYEQYF. CDR3 sequence (DNA): TGTGCCAGCAGCTTAAGGACTAGCGGGACCCCGCCCTACGAGCAGTACTTC.

This chain joins TRBV20-1 and TRBJ2-1; 7 positions agree with TRBD2. Germline V gene sequence: CDR1 DFQATT, CDR2 SNEGSKA (reference sequence). V was clipped by 4 bases and J by 4 bases; unmatched bases: 7. The CDR3 runs to 14 residues. CDR3 coding DNA: TGCAGTGCTAAACAAGCGGGGCTATACAATGAGCAGTTCTTC. Translation: CSAKQAGLYNEQFF.

The chain carries TRBV28 and TRBJ2-1, with D perhaps TRBD2 (6 bases). CDR1 and CDR2 from the germline V gene are MDHEN and SYDVKM. V dropped 3 bases and J dropped 4 bases, with 16 bases sitting between them. CDR3 size: 16 residues. CDR3 DNA: TGTGCCAGCAGTTTCCCCGTGATAGCGGAATACAATGAGCAGTTCTTC. Translating it yields CASSFPVIAEYNEQFF.

This clonotype was seen more than once but under ten times. The CDR3 coding sequence is TGCAGTGCTAGAGAAACACGACAGGGTTTGAACACTGAAGCTTTCTTT. Protein sequence: CSARETRQGLNTEAFF. V usage is TRBV20-1 and J usage is TRBJ1-1, with 7 bases that match TRBD1. CDR1 is DFQATT, CDR2 SNEGSKA, per germline (reference sequence). J lost 0 bases, V lost 0 bases, and 7 bases had no gene match. The CDR3 has 16 amino acids.

V usage is TRBV4-3 and J usage is TRBJ1-5; D is unclear. Germline values: CDR1 LGHNA, CDR2 YSLEER. The CDR3 runs to 15 residues. V lost 0 bases to trimming and J lost 5 bases, with 11 bases between them. The CDR3 protein is CASSQDVGEDQPQHF. For the CDR3, the DNA is TGCGCCAGCAGCCAAGACGTCGGGGAGGATCAGCCCCAGCATTTT.

The V call is TRBV7-3, the J call TRBJ2-1; 8 bases are shared with TRBD2. CDR3 length equals 15 residues. Looked up from germline, CDR1 is SGHTA and CDR2 is FQGTGA. Trimming took 1 base from V and 8 from J; bases not matched to a gene: 7. The CDR3 here is CASSLIAPGRDEQFF. CDR3 nucleotide sequence: TGTGCCAGCAGCTTAATAGCGCCCGGGAGGGATGAGCAGTTCTTC.

This clonotype has more than one count but fewer than ten. CDR3 nucleotide sequence: TGCAGCGTTGCTCAGTCGGCAGATACGCAGTATTTT. Translating gives CSVAQSADTQYF. The rearrangement links TRBV29-1 to TRBJ2-3; D not certain. This CDR3 is built from 12 residues. CDR1 and CDR2 from the germline V gene are SQVTM and ANQGSEA. V was cut by 4 bases and J by 4 bases, with 9 bases left in between.

The genes are TRBV10-3 and TRBJ2-1; D is perhaps TRBD1 (6 bases). Trimming took 0 bases from V and 3 from J, leaving 18 bases between them. CDR3 length: 18 residues. Germline CDR1 and CDR2: ENHRY and SYGVKD. The CDR3 spells CAISESYLGQGIYNEQFF. CDR3 nucleotides: TGTGCCATCAGTGAGTCGTATTTGGGGCAGGGGATCTACAATGAGCAGTTCTTC.

The chain joins TRBV3-1 to TRBJ2-1; TRBD2 agrees at 7 bases. Trimming at V came to 1 base and at J to 9 bases, leaving 9 bases not matched to a gene. Per germline, CDR1 LGHDT and CDR2 YNNKEL (reference sequence). This CDR3 has 15 amino acids. CDR3 residues: CASSQGLAVVLEQFF. The DNA of the CDR3 is TGTGCCAGCAGCCAAGGGCTAGCGGTGGTTCTTGAGCAGTTCTTC.

The count of this clonotype is one. The chain uses TRBV2 and TRBJ1-5; no clear D gene. Per germline, CDR1 SNHLY and CDR2 FYNNEI. The CDR3 is 18 amino acids. V was trimmed by 1 base and J by 0 bases, leaving 16 bases between them. The CDR3 nucleotides are TGTGCCAGCAGTGAAGGACCAGGTATCGTCGATAGCAATCAGCCCCAGCATTTT. This codes for CASSEGPGIVDSNQPQHF.

The chain has TRBV5-1 and TRBJ2-5, with D perhaps matching TRBD2 (6 bases). Trimming pared 4 bases from V and 3 bases from J, leaving 13 bases between. Germline CDR1 SGHRS, CDR2 YFSETQ. The CDR3 spans 14 residues. The CDR3 sequence: CASSPGTGKETQYF. CDR3 nucleotide sequence: TGCGCCAGCAGCCCCGGGACTGGAAAAGAGACCCAGTACTTC.

This rearrangement joins TRBV20-1 to TRBJ2-3; D call uncertain. Germline values: CDR1 DFQATT, CDR2 SNEGSKA (reference sequence). With 5 bases removed from V and 1 base from J, the gap between germline ends came to 16 bases. There are 15 residues in the CDR3. The CDR3 region has the DNA TGCAGTGCTCCGGGCGGTCTAGGTGGCACAGATACGCAGTATTTT. Translated, it gives CSAPGGLGGTDTQYF.

The genes are TRBV24-1 and TRBJ2-1; 9 nucleotides agree with TRBD1. CDR1 KGHDR and CDR2 SFDVKD come from the germline V gene. V lost 4 bases to trimming and J lost 4 bases; unmatched junction nucleotides: 4. This CDR3 comprises 15 residues. CDR3 protein: CATSEPGTGYNEQFF. CDR3 DNA sequence: TGTGCCACCAGTGAACCCGGGACAGGGTACAATGAGCAGTTCTTC.

V gene TRBV12-3 or TRBV12-4 combines with J gene TRBJ2-1; either TRBD1 or TRBD2 may supply D (6 bases each). The CDR3 covers 15 residues. Trimming shortened V by 5 bases and J by 2 bases, and 13 bases separated the two germline ends. CDR3 nucleotides: TGTGCCAGCAGTAGTAGCCGGGGGCCCTACAATGAGCAGTTCTTC. Translated: CASSSSRGPYNEQFF.

In its sample, this clonotype was seen many times. This chain connects TRBV7-9 to TRBJ1-2, with D possibly matching TRBD1 (6 bases). In germline, CDR1 is SEHNR, CDR2 FQNEAQ (reference sequence). This CDR3 has 13 residues. The germline V and J ends were trimmed by 5 bases and 8 bases, with 15 bases remaining between them. The CDR3 DNA follows: TGTGCCAGCAGCCCAACAGGGTCTTCAGGCTACACCTTC. This codes for CASSPTGSSGYTF.

The chain couples TRBV7-2 to TRBJ2-7; possible D gene TRBD2, 6 bases. Germline CDR1 reads SGHTA; CDR2 reads FQGNSA. The CDR3 covers 14 residues. Trimming left V 5 bases short and J 7 bases short, with 18 bases between. The CDR3 nucleotides read TGTGCCAGCAGCCCGTCGGTAGCGGCCTTTGAGCAGTACTTC. It encodes CASSPSVAAFEQYF. Supplemented by reference TRBV7-2 and TRBJ2-7, the full variable domain reads GAGVSQSPSNKVTEKGKDVELRCDPISGHTALYWYRQSLGQGLEFLIYFQGNSAPDKSGLPSDRFSAERTGGSVSTLTIQRTQQEDSAVYLCASSPSVAAFEQYFGPGTRLTVT.

This clonotype was recorded a few times. The rearrangement links TRBV7-6 to TRBJ2-4; D may be TRBD1 (6 bases). The germline gives CDR1 SGHVS, CDR2 FNYEAQ. V lost 4 bases and J lost 3, with 19 bases in between. The CDR3 covers 17 residues. CDR3 protein: CASSSRRGDRDKNIQYF. For the CDR3, the DNA is TGTGCCAGCAGCTCACGCAGGGGTGATAGAGACAAAAACATTCAGTACTTC.

This rearrangement joins TRBV5-1 to TRBJ2-3, with D perhaps matching TRBD2 (6 bases). V shed 0 bases and J shed 2 bases, with 19 bases lying between them. This CDR3 has 18 residues. The germline V gene has CDR1 SGHRS and CDR2 YFSETQ. The CDR3 bases are TGCGCCAGCAGCTTGGCGCTGTGGCGGGGAGCGAACACAGATACGCAGTATTTT. Amino acids: CASSLALWRGANTDTQYF. Drawing the rest from reference TRBV5-1 and TRBJ2-3, the complete variable domain is KAGVTQTPRYLIKTRGQQVTLSCSPISGHRSVSWYQQTPGQGLQFLFEYFSETQRNKGNFPGRFSGRQFSNSRSEMNVSTLELGDSALYLCASSLALWRGANTDTQYFGPGTRLTVL.